This is a list of T cell receptor beta chains from one sample in a study of T cell responses to AZD1222 COVID-19 vaccine. The repertoire was sequenced with immunoSEQ multiplex PCR; TCRdb's copy has only in-frame clones and lacks some. The sample includes approximately 150,000 clones, about 89% of them seen just once. Sequencing was performed on peripheral blood, taken on day 0 of AZD1222 vaccination. The source of these receptors is an adult in good health. Both conserved end residues are part of each CDR3. A D gene is named only where the DNA matches it firmly. Clone size is stated in some rows and not others, as once, few, many or a class when expanded.

D | size | J | V | CDR3 | DNA
TRBD1 | once | TRBJ1-6 | TRBV10-3 | CAISEYGTGDSPLHF | TGTGCCATCAGTGAGTACGGGACAGGGGATTCACCCCTCCACTTT
. | once | TRBJ1-1 | TRBV5-4 | CASSLDRKPEAFF | TGTGCCAGCAGCTTGGACAGAAAGCCTGAAGCTTTCTTT
TRBD2 | . | TRBJ2-3 | TRBV15 | CATSRDSPSGDTQYF | TGTGCCACCAGCAGAGATTCGCCTAGCGGAGATACGCAGTATTTT
TRBD2 | few | TRBJ2-7 | TRBV6-4 | CASSETSGGSYEQYF | TGTGCCAGCAGTGAGACTAGCGGGGGCTCCTACGAGCAGTACTTC
. | . | TRBJ1-1 | TRBV6-5 | CASSPLGSLTEAFF | TGTGCCAGCAGTCCCTTGGGGAGTTTAACTGAAGCTTTCTTT
. | . | TRBJ2-7 | TRBV30 | CAWSVPHTREQYF | TGTGCCTGGAGTGTACCCCATACTAGGGAGCAGTACTTC
. | . | TRBJ1-2 | TRBV20-1 | CSAQDKYGYTF | TGCAGTGCGCAGGACAAGTATGGCTACACCTTC
TRBD1 | . | TRBJ1-3 | TRBV9 | CASSGRQGSGNTIYF | TGTGCCAGCAGCGGGAGACAGGGCTCTGGAAACACCATATATTTT
. | . | TRBJ2-3 | TRBV24-1 | CATSDSSTDTQYF | TGTGCCACCAGTGATTCAAGCACAGATACGCAGTATTTT
. | . | TRBJ2-3 | TRBV9 | CASSVLLEGTQYF | TGTGCCAGCAGCGTCCTTTTGGAGGGTACGCAGTATTTT
. | . | TRBJ1-5 | TRBV18 | CASAAGQGQPQHF | TGTGCCAGCGCGGCCGGCCAGGGCCAGCCCCAGCATTTT
. | . | TRBJ2-1 | TRBV14 | CASSQAGLYNEQFF | TGTGCCAGCAGCCAAGCGGGTCTATACAATGAGCAGTTCTTC
. | . | TRBJ1-2 | TRBV10-3 | CAVRPDSTNYGYTF | TGTGCCGTCCGGCCCGACAGTACTAACTATGGCTACACCTTC
. | medium-sized | TRBJ1-2 | TRBV6-4 | CASSDTPQGGWHGYTF | TGTGCCAGCAGTGACACCCCGCAAGGGGGTTGGCATGGCTACACCTTC
TRBD1 | . | TRBJ1-6 | TRBV5-1 | CASQPTGSSNSPLHF | TGCGCCAGCCAACCGACAGGGTCAAGTAATTCACCCCTCCACTTT
. | . | TRBJ1-2 | TRBV28 | CASSSPSPGHDYGYTF | TGTGCCAGCAGTTCCCCCTCTCCTGGGCATGACTATGGCTACACCTTC
. | . | TRBJ1-2 | TRBV10-2 | CASRVAGESGYTF | TGCGCCAGCAGGGTGGCAGGGGAGAGTGGCTACACCTTC
. | . | TRBJ2-3 | TRBV3-1/TRBV3-2 | CASSAGTSTDTQYF | TGTGCCAGCAGCGCCGGGACAAGCACAGATACGCAGTATTTT
TRBD2 | . | TRBJ2-3 | TRBV6-2/TRBV6-3 | CASSRPTSASDTQYF | TGTGCCAGCAGTCGCCCGACTAGCGCTTCAGATACGCAGTATTTT
. | . | TRBJ1-1 | TRBV4-3 | CASSQFGNTEAFF | TGCGCCAGCAGCCAATTCGGGAACACTGAAGCTTTCTTT
. | . | TRBJ2-3 | TRBV7-2 | CASSLEILDTQYF | TGTGCCAGCAGTCTGGAGATACTTGATACGCAGTATTTT
. | . | TRBJ2-3 | TRBV7-9 | CASSLLSTDTQYF | TGTGCCAGCAGCTTACTGTCCACAGATACGCAGTATTTT
. | once | TRBJ2-1 | TRBV6-6 | CASSYSIGTSYNEQFF | TGTGCCAGCAGTTACTCGATCGGGACATCCTACAATGAGCAGTTCTTC
. | few | TRBJ2-2 | TRBV28 | CASSTTLAADANTGELFF | TGTGCCAGCAGCACCACCCTAGCAGCAGACGCGAACACCGGGGAGCTGTTTTTT
. | once | TRBJ1-5 | TRBV19 | CASRDGDSNQPQHF | TGTGCCAGTAGGGACGGTGATAGCAATCAGCCCCAGCATTTT
. | . | TRBJ1-5 | TRBV24-1 | CATSGSLDGGNQPQHF | TGTGCCACCAGTGGGAGTCTCGACGGGGGCAATCAGCCCCAGCATTTT
. | . | TRBJ2-5 | TRBV6-5 | CASSYSRLSVETQYF | TGTGCCAGCAGTTACTCGAGGTTGTCGGTGGAGACCCAGTACTTC
TRBD2 | . | TRBJ2-7 | TRBV18 | CASSPQREGPFREQYF | TGTGCCAGCTCACCGCAGCGGGAGGGCCCCTTTAGGGAGCAGTACTTC
. | . | TRBJ2-7 | TRBV18 | CASSPGDTYEQYF | TGTGCCAGCTCACCCGGGGACACCTACGAGCAGTACTTC
. | . | TRBJ1-3 | TRBV28 | CASRQGLGNTIYF | TGTGCCAGCAGGCAGGGTCTCGGGAACACCATATATTTT
. | . | TRBJ2-7 | TRBV9 | CASSVEISYEQYF | TGTGCCAGCAGCGTGGAAATCTCCTACGAGCAGTACTTC
. | . | TRBJ1-2 | TRBV29-1 | CSAWQGEANYGYTF | TGCAGCGCGTGGCAGGGCGAGGCTAACTATGGCTACACCTTC
TRBD1 | . | TRBJ2-7 | TRBV30 | CAWSLDRGAEQYF | TGTGCCTGGAGTTTGGACAGGGGCGCCGAGCAGTACTTC
. | . | TRBJ2-1 | TRBV18 | CASSFGDEQFF | TGTGCCAGCTCTTTCGGTGATGAGCAGTTCTTC
TRBD2 | . | TRBJ2-7 | TRBV6-5 | CASSRPGLATPEQYF | TGTGCCAGCAGCCGCCCGGGACTAGCGACCCCCGAGCAGTACTTC
. | . | TRBJ1-1 | TRBV20-1 | CSASSGMENTEAFF | TGCAGTGCTAGTTCAGGGATGGAGAACACTGAAGCTTTCTTT
. | . | TRBJ2-3 | TRBV11-3 | CASSLDGAHGSDTQYF | TGTGCCAGCAGCTTAGATGGGGCGCACGGGTCAGATACGCAGTATTTT
TRBD2 | . | TRBJ2-7 | TRBV7-2 | CASRVSGGPNEQYF | TGTGCCAGCAGGGTTAGCGGGGGGCCTAACGAGCAGTACTTC
. | . | TRBJ2-2 | TRBV5-4 | CASSRERLVNTGELFF | TGTGCCAGCAGCCGGGAAAGGTTGGTGAACACCGGGGAGCTGTTTTTT
TRBD1 | once | TRBJ2-7 | TRBV5-6 | CASSLADRGDQYF | TGTGCCAGCAGCTTGGCCGACAGGGGTGACCAGTACTTC
TRBD1 | . | TRBJ1-2 | TRBV5-6 | CASSPRWDWTGKMGYTF | TGTGCCAGCAGCCCACGTTGGGACTGGACAGGCAAAATGGGCTACACCTTC
. | . | TRBJ2-7 | TRBV5-4 | CASSQDGRTYEQYF | TGTGCCAGCAGCCAGGACGGTCGAACCTACGAGCAGTACTTC
. | . | TRBJ1-6 | TRBV24-1 | CATSDLEGSALHF | TGTGCCACCAGTGATTTGGAGGGGTCGGCCCTCCACTTT
. | . | TRBJ1-5 | TRBV28 | CASKKRGSNQPQHF | TGTGCCAGCAAAAAAAGGGGCAGCAATCAGCCCCAGCATTTT
. | . | TRBJ1-4 | TRBV21-1 | CASSSHWGATNEKLFF | TGTGCCAGCAGCTCCCATTGGGGAGCAACTAATGAAAAACTGTTTTTT
TRBD1 | . | TRBJ1-5 | TRBV6-6 | CASSAGTGGVQPQHF | TGTGCCAGCAGCGCCGGGACAGGGGGCGTACAGCCCCAGCATTTT
TRBD2 | . | TRBJ2-1 | TRBV4-1 | CASSREVPESSGGYNEQFF | TGCGCCAGCAGCCGCGAGGTCCCGGAGAGTAGCGGGGGTTACAATGAGCAGTTCTTC